This T cell receptor (beta chain) was identified in a study of blood T cell repertoires in COVID-19. Study summary: T cells, B-cell-depleted T cells, or PBMCs provided the cDNA or gDNA that served as material.

With V trimmed by 6 bases and J by 6 bases, 10 bases remained unmatched. Germline lookup yields CDR1 MNHEY and CDR2 SVGEGT. This CDR3 has 16 residues. Patients at the Seattle site were enrolled during active infection and followed longitudinally. Original methodology: Estimated nucleated cell counts came from reference gene primer amplification. TCRdb keeps only in-frame clones here, not all; method: immunoSEQ multiplex PCR. V and J calls and clone size come straight from that table; D and trimming were deduced from the DNA. The sample lists roughly 130,000 clones, about 83% occurring once. Sequencing was performed on peripheral blood. This sequence originates from a man under 40 with COVID-19, enrolled during active disease. The V gene is TRBV6-2 or TRBV6-3, the J gene TRBJ2-1; 11 nucleotides line up with TRBD2. The CDR3, as DNA: TGTGCCAGCAGCGCACTAGCGGGAGTGGGGAGCAATGAGCAGTTCTTC. Translating it yields CASSALAGVGSNEQFF.